The 8 T cell receptor beta chains listed next were all sequenced from one sample in a study of cytomegalovirus exposure and HLA in healthy donors. PCR involved 60 Vbeta and 13 Jbeta primers. Sequencing was performed with immunoSEQ multiplex PCR; in TCRdb, only in-frame clones are kept and a portion is missing. The sample contains approximately 150,000 clones, about 77% of which appear only once. Specimen: PBMCs. The source is a woman aged 40 to 50 in good health and CMV-seropositive.

The chain couples TRBV6-6 to TRBJ1-5; D gene ambiguous. The CDR3 is 16 amino acids. V was trimmed by 5 bases and J by 2 bases, leaving 16 bases between them. CDR1 is MNHNY, CDR2 SVGAGI, per germline (reference sequence). The CDR3 region is CASSAFVGGGNQPQHF. Here the CDR3 DNA reads TGTGCCAGCAGTGCATTTGTCGGCGGTGGCAATCAGCCCCAGCATTTT.

CDR3 in DNA: TGCGCCAGCAGCCAAGATGAGTCTAGCGGGGGTGGGGGTACGCAGTATTTT. This codes for CASSQDESSGGGGTQYF. The chain employs TRBV4-3 and TRBJ2-3; 10 bases agree with TRBD2. With V trimmed by 0 bases and J by 8 bases, 11 bases remained unmatched. This CDR3 has 17 amino acids. Germline-derived CDR1 and CDR2 are LGHNA and YSLEER.

This chain uses TRBV6-5 with TRBJ2-1, with D hard to call. CDR3 length: 14 residues. Deletions cut 8 bases from V and 2 bases from J, with 13 bases between. Looked up from germline, CDR1 is MNHEY and CDR2 is SVGAGI. The CDR3 nucleotides are TGTGCCAGCCCGCGGCACCGCACCTACAATGAGCAGTTCTTC. Protein: CASPRHRTYNEQFF.

This chain uses TRBV19 with TRBJ2-4; 7 nucleotides line up with TRBD1. V shed 1 base and J 6 bases; nucleotides not matched to a gene: 6. The CDR3 length is 15 residues. Germline assignment: CDR1 LNHDA and CDR2 SQIVND (reference sequence). CDR3 DNA: TGTGCCAGTAGTATAGGTGGGGCAGGGGGAAACATTCAGTACTTC. It is translated as CASSIGGAGGNIQYF.

This clone appeared a few times. This chain uses TRBV4-3 with TRBJ2-5, with 9 bases lining up with TRBD1. Germline V gene lookup returns CDR1 LGHNA and CDR2 YSLEER. There are 16 residues in the CDR3. V lost 0 bases, J lost 2 bases, and 4 bases stayed unmatched. The CDR3 region is CASSQEPTGGQETQYF. The CDR3 coding sequence is TGCGCCAGCAGCCAAGAGCCGACAGGGGGTCAAGAGACCCAGTACTTC.

The chain combines TRBV19 with TRBJ1-2; D ambiguous. Trimming left V 5 bases short and J 8 bases short, with 12 bases between. Germline V gene sequence: CDR1 LNHDA, CDR2 SQIVND (reference sequence). This CDR3 has 12 residues. In DNA, the CDR3 is TGTGCCAGTAGTTCCCCGGGAGCCGGCTACACCTTC. Translating it yields CASSSPGAGYTF.

The V and J genes are TRBV30 and TRBJ1-6, with a possible D match to TRBD1 (6 bases). The CDR3 covers 17 residues. Germline loops: CDR1 GTSNPN, CDR2 SVGIG (reference sequence). Trimming removed 4 bases from V and 6 bases from J, with 22 bases in between. In nucleotides, the CDR3 is TGTGCCTGGACCTACCCACAGGGAAGGGGGTTTAATTCACCCCTCCACTTT. Protein sequence: CAWTYPQGRGFNSPLHF.

CDR3 protein: CASSLAPVGTGNSYEQYF. CDR3 coding DNA: TGTGCCAGCAGCTTAGCCCCCGTCGGGACAGGAAACTCCTACGAGCAGTACTTC. The chain carries TRBV7-8 and TRBJ2-7, with 8 bases lining up with TRBD1. V gave up 0 bases and J gave up 0 bases; unmatched junction bases: 10. The CDR3 runs 18 residues. Germline V gene data show CDR1 as SGHVS and CDR2 as FQNEAQ.